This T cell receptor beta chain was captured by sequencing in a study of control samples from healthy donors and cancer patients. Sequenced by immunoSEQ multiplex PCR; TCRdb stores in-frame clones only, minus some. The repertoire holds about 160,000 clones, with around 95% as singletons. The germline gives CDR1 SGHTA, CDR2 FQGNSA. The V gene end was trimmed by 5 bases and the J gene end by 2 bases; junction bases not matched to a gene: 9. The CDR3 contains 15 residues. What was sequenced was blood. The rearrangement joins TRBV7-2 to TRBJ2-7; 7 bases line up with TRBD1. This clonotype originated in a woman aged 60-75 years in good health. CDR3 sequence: CASSPDKGAAYEQYF. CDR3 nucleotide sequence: TGTGCCAGCAGCCCGGATAAGGGGGCGGCCTACGAGCAGTACTTC.